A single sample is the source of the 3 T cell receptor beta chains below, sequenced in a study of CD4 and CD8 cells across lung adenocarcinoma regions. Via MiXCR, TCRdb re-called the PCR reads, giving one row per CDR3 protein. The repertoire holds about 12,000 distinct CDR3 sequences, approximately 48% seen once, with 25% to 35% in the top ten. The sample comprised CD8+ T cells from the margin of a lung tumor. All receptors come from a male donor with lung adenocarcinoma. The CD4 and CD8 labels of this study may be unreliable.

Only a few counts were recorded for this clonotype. Written as DNA, the CDR3 is TGCGCCAGCAGCCAGCCTTTAGGATATTTCGGCTACACCTTC. It specifies CASSQPLGYFGYTF. The V call is TRBV4-1, the J call TRBJ1-2; D is ambiguous. The germline V gene encodes CDR1 MGHRA and CDR2 YSYEKL. There are 14 residues in the CDR3. Trimming took 3 bases from V and 8 from J, leaving 16 bases between them.

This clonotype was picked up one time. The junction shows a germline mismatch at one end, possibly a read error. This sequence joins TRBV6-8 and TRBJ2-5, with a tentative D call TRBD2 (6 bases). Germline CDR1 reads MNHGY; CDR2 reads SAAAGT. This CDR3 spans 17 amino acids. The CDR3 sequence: CASSEGLAGRGEDTQYF. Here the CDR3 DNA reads TGTGCCAGCAGTGAGGGACTCGCGGGACGGGGCGAAGATACCCAGTACTTC.

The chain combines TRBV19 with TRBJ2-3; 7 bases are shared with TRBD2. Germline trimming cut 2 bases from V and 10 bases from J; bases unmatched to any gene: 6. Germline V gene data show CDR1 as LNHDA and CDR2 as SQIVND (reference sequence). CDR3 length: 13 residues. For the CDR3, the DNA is TGTGCCAGTAGTATAAAACCTAGCGGAGCGCAGTATTTT. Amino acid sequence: CASSIKPSGAQYF.